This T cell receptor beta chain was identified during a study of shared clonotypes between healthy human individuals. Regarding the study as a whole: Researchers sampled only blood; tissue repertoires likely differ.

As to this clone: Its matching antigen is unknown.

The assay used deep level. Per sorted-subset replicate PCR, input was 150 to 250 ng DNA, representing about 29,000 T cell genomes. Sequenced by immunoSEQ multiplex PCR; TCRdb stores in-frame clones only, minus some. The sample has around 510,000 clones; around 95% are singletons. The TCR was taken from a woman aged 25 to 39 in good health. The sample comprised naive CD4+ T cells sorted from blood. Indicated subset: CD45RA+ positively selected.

The CDR3 here is CASSYITEAFF. As DNA, the CDR3 is TGTGCCAGCAGTTATATCACTGAAGCTTTCTTT. The chain combines TRBV28 with TRBJ1-1; the D is unclear. Germline V CDR1 and CDR2: MDHEN, SYDVKM. The CDR3 extends over 11 amino acids. Trimming removed 4 bases at V and 4 bases at J, with 4 bases between.